Reported below is one T cell receptor beta chain. Membership in each cohort depended on participant-reported clinical history. This record belongs to a study of blood T cell repertoires in COVID-19. The CDR3 length is 15 residues. The junction had 8 bases not matched to a gene; V was cut back by 3 bases and J by 3 bases. Germline V gene sequence: CDR1 KGHSH, CDR2 LQKENI. The table came from immunoSEQ multiplex PCR; TCRdb's copy has only in-frame clones and leaves some out. In the table there are about 190,000 clones, about 88% of which are singletons. V gene TRBV18 combines with J gene TRBJ2-7; TRBD2 aligns across 7 bases. The sequence came from a woman aged 40 to 49 in a cohort exposed to, infected with or recovered from COVID-19 (not recorded which). Input material: PBMCs or T cells enriched from blood (not recorded which). DNA of the CDR3: TGTGCCAGCTCACCTGCGGGGGTAGGGTACTACGAGCAGTACTTC. Its translation: CASSPAGVGYYEQYF.